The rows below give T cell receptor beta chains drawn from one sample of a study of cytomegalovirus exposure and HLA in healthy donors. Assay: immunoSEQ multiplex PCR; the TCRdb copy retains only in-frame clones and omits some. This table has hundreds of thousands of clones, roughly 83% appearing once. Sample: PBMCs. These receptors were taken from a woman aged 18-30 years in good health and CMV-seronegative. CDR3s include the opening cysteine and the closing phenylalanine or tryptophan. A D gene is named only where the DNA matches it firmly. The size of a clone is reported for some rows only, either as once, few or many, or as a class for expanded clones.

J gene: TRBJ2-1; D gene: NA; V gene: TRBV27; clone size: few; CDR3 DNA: TGTGCCAGCAGTTTACGACCAGAAAGTCTGTACAATGAGCAGTTCTTC; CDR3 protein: CASSLRPESLYNEQFF
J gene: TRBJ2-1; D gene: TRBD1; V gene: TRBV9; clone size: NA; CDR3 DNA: TGTGCCAGCAGCGTAGTGGGGACAGGGGGTGATGAGCAGTTCTTC; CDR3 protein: CASSVVGTGGDEQFF
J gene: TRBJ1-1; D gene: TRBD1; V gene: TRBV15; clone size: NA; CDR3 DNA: TGTGCCACCAGCAGGGGACAGGGGAGGGTGGAAGCTTTCTTT; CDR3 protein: CATSRGQGRVEAFF
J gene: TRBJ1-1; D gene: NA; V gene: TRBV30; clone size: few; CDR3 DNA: TGTGCCTGGAGTGCCTCAGGGGTGGGTGAAGCTTTCTTT; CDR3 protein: CAWSASGVGEAFF
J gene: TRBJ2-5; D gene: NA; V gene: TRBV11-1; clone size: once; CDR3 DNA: TGTGCCAGCAGCTTAGGGGGGACAATCTACTTC; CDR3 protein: CASSLGGTIYF
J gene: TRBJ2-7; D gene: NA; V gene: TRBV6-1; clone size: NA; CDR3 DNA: TGTGCCAGCAGTGAAGGGGGGACACCCCTCGAGCAGTACTTC; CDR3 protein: CASSEGGTPLEQYF
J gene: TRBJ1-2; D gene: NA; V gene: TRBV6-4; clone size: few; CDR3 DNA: TGTGCCAGCAGTGACTCGCCGGACCTCGGGGGCTACACCTTC; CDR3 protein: CASSDSPDLGGYTF
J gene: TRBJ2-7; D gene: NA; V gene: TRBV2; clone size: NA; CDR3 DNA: TGTGCCAGCAGTGGGGCAGGTCTGGGGGAGCAGTACTTC; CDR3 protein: CASSGAGLGEQYF
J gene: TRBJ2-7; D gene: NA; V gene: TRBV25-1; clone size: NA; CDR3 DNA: TGTGCCAGCAGCGACCGGGTCTACGAGCAGTACTTC; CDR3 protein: CASSDRVYEQYF
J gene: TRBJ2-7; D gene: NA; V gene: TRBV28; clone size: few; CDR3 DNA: TGTGCCAGCAGTACGGTGAACTCCTACGAGCAGTACTTC; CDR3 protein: CASSTVNSYEQYF
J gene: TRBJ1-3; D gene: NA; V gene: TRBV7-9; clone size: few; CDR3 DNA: TGTGCCAGCAGCTTAGCGTTCAGGGTGCCTGGAAACACCATATATTTT; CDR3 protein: CASSLAFRVPGNTIYF
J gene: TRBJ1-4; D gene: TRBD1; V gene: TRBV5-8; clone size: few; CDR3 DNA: TGTGCCAGCAGCTTCCCGACAGGGGGTAGGGAAAAACTGTTTTTT; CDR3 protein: CASSFPTGGREKLFF
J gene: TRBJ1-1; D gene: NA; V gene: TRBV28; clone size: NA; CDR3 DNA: TGTGCCTGCAGGGATTTTGGGACTGAAGCTTTCTTT; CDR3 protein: CACRDFGTEAFF
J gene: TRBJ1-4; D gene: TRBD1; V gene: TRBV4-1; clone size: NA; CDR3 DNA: TGCGCCAGCAGCCAAGAGGACAGGAGCGATGAAAAACTGTTTTTT; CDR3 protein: CASSQEDRSDEKLFF
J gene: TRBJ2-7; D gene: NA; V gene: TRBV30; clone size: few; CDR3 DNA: TGTGCCTGGAGTGTATCCGGGTGGATCCACGAGCAGTACTTC; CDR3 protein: CAWSVSGWIHEQYF
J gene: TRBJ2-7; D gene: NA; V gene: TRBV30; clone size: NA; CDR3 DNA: TGTGCCTGGAGTCAGACAGGCTACGAGCAGTACTTC; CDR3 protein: CAWSQTGYEQYF
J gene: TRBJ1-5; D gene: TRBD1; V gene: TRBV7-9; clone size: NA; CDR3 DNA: TGTGCCAGCAGTCCAACAGGGGGCAGTAGCAATCAGCCCCAGCATTTT; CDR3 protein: CASSPTGGSSNQPQHF
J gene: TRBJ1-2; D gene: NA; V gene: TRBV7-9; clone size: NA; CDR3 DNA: TGTGCCAGCAGCCAACGGACCGAGACCTATGGCTACACCTTC; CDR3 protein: CASSQRTETYGYTF
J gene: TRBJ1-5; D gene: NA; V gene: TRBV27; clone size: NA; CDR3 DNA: TGTGCCAGCAACCCCAGACAGAGCAATCAGCCCCAGCATTTT; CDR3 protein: CASNPRQSNQPQHF
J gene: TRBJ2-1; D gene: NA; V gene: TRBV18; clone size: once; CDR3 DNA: TGTGCCAGCTCACCACAGGGCAGGGGCCTCTACAATGAGCAGTTCTTC; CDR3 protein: CASSPQGRGLYNEQFF
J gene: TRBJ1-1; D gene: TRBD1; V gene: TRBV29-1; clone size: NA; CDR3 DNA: TGCAGCGTTGGGGCAGGGGGGAACACTGAAGCTTTCTTT; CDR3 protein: CSVGAGGNTEAFF
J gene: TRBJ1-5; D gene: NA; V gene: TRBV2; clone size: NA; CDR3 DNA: TGTGCCAGCAGTGTGGACAGCCCGGGTTTGGCCCAGCATTTT; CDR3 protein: CASSVDSPGLAQHF